Listed below are T cell receptor beta chains from one sample, sequenced in a study of control samples from healthy donors and cancer patients. Generated by immunoSEQ multiplex PCR, the TCRdb table keeps only in-frame clones and is missing some. Of about 55,000 clones listed, roughly 95% are singletons. Sequenced material: blood. All receptors come from a woman aged 18-29 years in good health. CDR3s include the opening cysteine and the closing phenylalanine or tryptophan. D genes are given only for firm matches. Clone size is shown for a subset of rows, as once, few, many or a class of expanded clone.

CDR3 DNA | CDR3 protein | D gene | J gene | clone size | V gene
TGTGCCACCAGCAGAAAGGGGGAGAACACCGGGGAGCTGTTTTTT | CATSRKGENTGELFF | NA | TRBJ2-2 | NA | TRBV15
TGTGCCAGCAGCCAAGAGGGCCTTATGAACACTGAAGCTTTCTTT | CASSQEGLMNTEAFF | NA | TRBJ1-1 | NA | TRBV3-1/TRBV3-2
TGTGCCAGCAGCTCCTCACAGGGGGCTCGGAACTATGGCTACACCTTC | CASSSSQGARNYGYTF | TRBD1 | TRBJ1-2 | NA | TRBV11-2
TGTGCCAGCAGTGGGACTAGCGGGGGGCCTTTCTCCTACAATGAGCAGTTCTTC | CASSGTSGGPFSYNEQFF | TRBD2 | TRBJ2-1 | NA | TRBV6-1
TGTGCCAGCAGCTTAGCCAGGATTGGCGGCTACGAGCAGTACTTC | CASSLARIGGYEQYF | NA | TRBJ2-7 | NA | TRBV7-8
TGTGCCAGCAGTTTAGTCCTAGCGGTCTCCTACGAGCAGTACTTC | CASSLVLAVSYEQYF | TRBD2 | TRBJ2-7 | NA | TRBV28
TGCGCCAGCAGCTTGGTTTCAGGGGGCAATTCACCCCTCCACTTT | CASSLVSGGNSPLHF | TRBD1 | TRBJ1-6 | once | TRBV5-1
TGTGCCACCAGCAGATCCACTAGCGGGGCCACCCGATTCTCCAATGAGCAGTTCTTC | CATSRSTSGATRFSNEQFF | TRBD2 | TRBJ2-1 | NA | TRBV15
TGTGCCAGCAGCTCAGGACAGACCTACAATGAGCAGTTCTTC | CASSSGQTYNEQFF | NA | TRBJ2-1 | NA | TRBV7-9
TGTGCCAGCAGCTTCAGGGGGGCCAATGAGCAGTTCTTC | CASSFRGANEQFF | NA | TRBJ2-1 | once | TRBV9
TGCGCCAGCAGCCAAGATTCGAGCAGGGGGCGCTTCAGAACCCTCCACTTT | CASSQDSSRGRFRTLHF | TRBD1 | TRBJ1-6 | NA | TRBV4-1
TGTGCCAGCAGCCAAGGAGTGGCGCTAGCGGGGGGACAAGAGACCCAGTACTTC | CASSQGVALAGGQETQYF | TRBD2 | TRBJ2-5 | NA | TRBV3-1/TRBV3-2
TGTGCCAGCAGTGCCGAATTCTCCTACAATGAGCAGTTCTTC | CASSAEFSYNEQFF | NA | TRBJ2-1 | NA | TRBV2
TGTGCCAGCAGCTTAGGTAAGGGAGAGACCCAGTACTTC | CASSLGKGETQYF | NA | TRBJ2-5 | NA | TRBV12-1
TGTGCCAGCAGTTACTCAGCGGGGGGGAGTCGGGATACGCAGTATTTT | CASSYSAGGSRDTQYF | TRBD2 | TRBJ2-3 | NA | TRBV6-5
TGTGCCGTCAGGGACAGGGGAAAGACCCAGTACTTC | CAVRDRGKTQYF | TRBD1 | TRBJ2-5 | NA | TRBV3-1/TRBV3-2
TGTGCCAGTAGGACAGAATACTATGGCTACACCTTC | CASRTEYYGYTF | NA | TRBJ1-2 | NA | TRBV19
TGCGCCAGCAGCCAGATGGGGGGAGGGGTTGGTGAGACCCAGTACTTC | CASSQMGGGVGETQYF | TRBD2 | TRBJ2-5 | few | TRBV4-1
TGTGCCTGGAGTGTCGGCGCCTACAATGAGCAGTTCTTC | CAWSVGAYNEQFF | NA | TRBJ2-1 | NA | TRBV30
TGTGCCAGCAGCATACGGGGGACAGAAGGCTACACCTTC | CASSIRGTEGYTF | TRBD1 | TRBJ1-2 | NA | TRBV5-4
TGTGCCAGCATCACGGTGGTTGGCAGGGGGTATGCTTTCTTT | CASITVVGRGYAFF | NA | TRBJ1-1 | NA | TRBV21-1
TGCAGCGTTGAGTGGGTCGGTACCGGCTACGAGCAGTACTTC | CSVEWVGTGYEQYF | NA | TRBJ2-7 | NA | TRBV29-1
TGTGCCACCAGCCCCTCTGCGGGGGGGCCAGATACGCAGTATTTT | CATSPSAGGPDTQYF | TRBD2 | TRBJ2-3 | NA | TRBV15
TGTGCCAGCAGCCAAGATATAAGACTTACTTCACCCCTCCACTTT | CASSQDIRLTSPLHF | NA | TRBJ1-6 | NA | TRBV3-1/TRBV3-2
TGTGCCAGCAGTGATACGACGGACCGGCCTGAAGCTTTCTTT | CASSDTTDRPEAFF | NA | TRBJ1-1 | NA | TRBV2
TGTGCCAGCAGCCAGCCCGGGACAGGGACCTACGAGCAGTACTTC | CASSQPGTGTYEQYF | TRBD1 | TRBJ2-7 | NA | TRBV3-1/TRBV3-2
TGTGCCACCAGTGGCCCGGGACTAGCGGCCCCCGATACGCAGTATTTT | CATSGPGLAAPDTQYF | TRBD2 | TRBJ2-3 | NA | TRBV24-1
TGTGCCATCAGTGCAGACAGGGTGGTGGCTTTCTTT | CAISADRVVAFF | TRBD1 | TRBJ1-1 | NA | TRBV10-3
TGTGCCAGCTCACCACAGGGGTTCGAGCAGTTCTTC | CASSPQGFEQFF | NA | TRBJ2-1 | NA | TRBV18
TGTGCCAGCAGCTTCAGACCGACAGGGGTGAACACTGAAGCTTTCTTT | CASSFRPTGVNTEAFF | TRBD1 | TRBJ1-1 | NA | TRBV5-6
TGTGCCAGCAGCCCAGTCAGGGTGAACACTGAAGCTTTCTTT | CASSPVRVNTEAFF | NA | TRBJ1-1 | once | TRBV3-1/TRBV3-2
TGTGCCAGCAGCTTAGCGGGCCTGGAGCAGCCCCAGCATTTT | CASSLAGLEQPQHF | NA | TRBJ1-5 | NA | TRBV7-9
TGTGCCAGCAGCCAAGGTTACGGGGTCTCCTACGAGCAGTACTTC | CASSQGYGVSYEQYF | NA | TRBJ2-7 | NA | TRBV3-1/TRBV3-2
TGTGCCAGCAGCTTGATTAGGACGGCGCGCACAGATACGCAGTATTTT | CASSLIRTARTDTQYF | NA | TRBJ2-3 | NA | TRBV5-6
TGTGCCAGCAGCTGGGGGACAGGGTTTAGCACAGATACGCAGTATTTT | CASSWGTGFSTDTQYF | TRBD1 | TRBJ2-3 | NA | TRBV7-8
TGTGCCAGCAGGACCGCTAACTATGGCTACACCTTC | CASRTANYGYTF | NA | TRBJ1-2 | NA | TRBV6-5
TGTGCCAGCACCAAGACAGGGAGCACTGAAGCTTTCTTT | CASTKTGSTEAFF | TRBD1 | TRBJ1-1 | NA | TRBV6-5
TGTGCCAGCAGTTCAAGCCTTGTAGGGGGCACTGAAGCTTTCTTT | CASSSSLVGGTEAFF | NA | TRBJ1-1 | NA | TRBV6-2/TRBV6-3
TGCGCCAGCAGCCTAAGCACACTCTCTGACAATGAGCAGTTCTTC | CASSLSTLSDNEQFF | NA | TRBJ2-1 | NA | TRBV4-1
TGTGCCAGCAGTTTATCAAGGGGGTTTGGGTCGATCAATCAGCCCCAGCATTTT | CASSLSRGFGSINQPQHF | NA | TRBJ1-5 | once | TRBV28
TGCGCCAGCAGTGATGGACTCTTGGGAAACACCATATATTTT | CASSDGLLGNTIYF | NA | TRBJ1-3 | NA | TRBV10-1
TGTGCCATCAGTGAGTCCGAAGAGACCCAGTACTTC | CAISESEETQYF | NA | TRBJ2-5 | once | TRBV10-3
TGTGCCAGGAACCTGGGACAGCACACCGGGGAGCTGTTTTTT | CARNLGQHTGELFF | NA | TRBJ2-2 | once | TRBV21-1
TGCGCCAGCAGCCAAGATTACGGGTCTGGGGCCAACGTCCTGACTTTC | CASSQDYGSGANVLTF | NA | TRBJ2-6 | few | TRBV4-3
TGTGCCAGTACCCACCCGAACACTGAAGCTTTCTTT | CASTHPNTEAFF | NA | TRBJ1-1 | NA | TRBV19
TGTGCCAGCTCACCACCGGCAGGGGGAATTTATGGCTACACCTTC | CASSPPAGGIYGYTF | TRBD1 | TRBJ1-2 | NA | TRBV18
TGTGCCAGCAGTGAGTGGAGGGGACAGACCCAGTACTTC | CASSEWRGQTQYF | NA | TRBJ2-5 | NA | TRBV6-4
TGTGCCAGCAGTTACGGGTATAGCAATCAGCCCCAGCATTTT | CASSYGYSNQPQHF | NA | TRBJ1-5 | NA | TRBV28
TGCAGCGTTGAAGGTCAGGAGACCTACAATGAGCAGTTCTTC | CSVEGQETYNEQFF | NA | TRBJ2-1 | NA | TRBV29-1
TGTGCCAGCAGCCCTGGACAGACTTCTTACAATGAGCAGTTCTTC | CASSPGQTSYNEQFF | NA | TRBJ2-1 | NA | TRBV11-2
TGTGCCAGCAGCCAAGGGAGGAAGGGCGATATGGAGACCCAGTACTTC | CASSQGRKGDMETQYF | NA | TRBJ2-5 | NA | TRBV3-1/TRBV3-2
TGTGCCACCAGTGATTTTACGGGGGACGGGAGCGAAAAACTGTTTTTT | CATSDFTGDGSEKLFF | NA | TRBJ1-4 | NA | TRBV24-1
TGTGCCAGCAGCTTCGGGGGAGGGAACACTGAAGCTTTCTTT | CASSFGGGNTEAFF | NA | TRBJ1-1 | NA | TRBV7-8
TGTGCCAGCAGGTTCGACAGATCCTACGAGCAGTACTTC | CASRFDRSYEQYF | NA | TRBJ2-7 | NA | TRBV11-2
TGTGCCACCAGTGGAATCACAGGGGGCAGTGAGCAGTTCTTC | CATSGITGGSEQFF | TRBD1 | TRBJ2-1 | NA | TRBV24-1
TGTGCCAGTAGTATTGGTCAGTTTAATTCACCCCTCCACTTT | CASSIGQFNSPLHF | NA | TRBJ1-6 | NA | TRBV19
TGTGCCAGCAGCCAGGGGGGCGGGGAAAAACTGTTTTTT | CASSQGGGEKLFF | NA | TRBJ1-4 | NA | TRBV14
TGTGCCAGCAGCCCGGCATCGGTGAACACTGAAGCTTTCTTT | CASSPASVNTEAFF | NA | TRBJ1-1 | NA | TRBV28
TGTGCCAGCAGCCCCCGCGGGGTTGGAACTGAAGCTTTCTTT | CASSPRGVGTEAFF | NA | TRBJ1-1 | NA | TRBV9
TGTGCCAGCAGCTTAAGCAGTAGTCTCGGCAGAGAGAATCAGCCCCAGCATTTT | CASSLSSSLGRENQPQHF | NA | TRBJ1-5 | few | TRBV7-9